These T cell receptor beta chains were read from a single sample in a study of blood T cell repertoires in COVID-19. Libraries were prepared by immunoSEQ multiplex PCR; TCRdb keeps only in-frame clonotypes and omits some of them. The table lists roughly 250,000 clones, approximately 91% of them singletons. The sample taken for sequencing was PBMCs or T cells enriched from blood (not recorded which). The receptor set was obtained from a woman aged 40 to 55 with acute COVID-19. The CDR3 runs from the conserved cysteine through the conserved F or W. The D gene is left open where the match is weak. Clone size, where shown, is once, few, many, or a class for clones that have expanded.

abundance,len,d_gene,j_gene,v_gene,CDR3aa,CDR3nt
once,18,TRBD2,TRBJ2-5,TRBV5-1,CASSSKGLAGGRQETQYF,TGCGCCAGCAGCTCGAAGGGACTAGCGGGGGGGCGCCAAGAGACCCAGTACTTC
NA,14,TRBD1,TRBJ1-2,TRBV29-1,CSVDAGQGAVGYTF,TGCAGCGTTGACGCGGGACAGGGGGCTGTTGGCTACACCTTC
NA,16,TRBD1,TRBJ1-1,TRBV6-1,CASSETHHRGETEAFF,TGTGCCAGCAGTGAAACTCATCACAGGGGTGAGACTGAAGCTTTCTTT
once,15,NA,TRBJ1-5,TRBV30,CAWGQSRGGNQPQHF,TGTGCCTGGGGTCAGAGCAGGGGAGGCAATCAGCCCCAGCATTTT
once,14,NA,TRBJ2-5,TRBV6-4,CASSDVIGGVAQYF,TGTGCCAGCAGTGACGTAATAGGGGGGGTGGCCCAGTACTTC
NA,15,NA,TRBJ2-3,TRBV5-6,CASSLSTGVYDTQYF,TGTGCCAGCAGCTTGAGTACGGGTGTGTACGATACGCAGTATTTT
NA,17,NA,TRBJ2-4,TRBV7-9,CASSFLEGAGAGNIQYF,TGTGCCAGCAGCTTCCTCGAAGGGGCAGGAGCCGGTAACATTCAGTACTTC
NA,15,TRBD2,TRBJ2-5,TRBV15,CATSRQGGSEETQYF,TGTGCCACCAGCAGACAGGGAGGGTCCGAAGAGACCCAGTACTTC
NA,16,TRBD2,TRBJ2-5,TRBV5-8,CASSSGTSGTKETQYF,TGTGCCAGCAGCTCTGGGACTAGCGGAACTAAAGAGACCCAGTACTTC
NA,16,NA,TRBJ2-7,TRBV21-1,CASSTWTGPGSYEQYF,TGTGCCAGCAGCACGTGGACAGGCCCGGGCTCCTACGAGCAGTACTTC
NA,15,NA,TRBJ2-7,TRBV6-2/TRBV6-3,CASSGRNRIPYEQYF,TGTGCCAGCAGTGGCAGAAACAGAATTCCCTACGAGCAGTACTTC
NA,16,TRBD1,TRBJ1-2,TRBV11-3,CASSQAGTAYNYGYTF,TGTGCCAGCAGCCAAGCCGGGACAGCTTATAACTATGGCTACACCTTC
NA,13,NA,TRBJ1-2,TRBV5-8,CASSLPGKGGYTF,TGTGCCAGCAGCTTGCCGGGGAAAGGGGGCTACACCTTC
few,13,NA,TRBJ2-2,TRBV7-6,CASSPERAGELFF,TGTGCCAGCAGCCCTGAGCGAGCCGGGGAGCTGTTTTTT
NA,16,NA,TRBJ1-1,TRBV7-9,CASSLGGDGLNTEAFF,TGTGCCAGCAGCTTAGGGGGGGACGGTCTGAACACTGAAGCTTTCTTT
once,14,TRBD1,TRBJ2-7,TRBV28,CASQDRNRVYEQYF,TGTGCCAGCCAGGACAGGAACAGAGTCTACGAGCAGTACTTC
NA,16,TRBD2,TRBJ2-2,TRBV7-2,CASSVTGTTNTGELFF,TGTGCCAGCAGCGTTACCGGGACTACGAACACCGGGGAGCTGTTTTTT
NA,13,NA,TRBJ1-2,TRBV6-5,CASSQSGLYGYTF,TGTGCCAGCAGCCAATCAGGTCTCTATGGCTACACCTTC
once,14,TRBD1,TRBJ1-4,TRBV28,CASSWDRGRGKLFF,TGTGCCAGCAGTTGGGACAGGGGGCGCGGAAAACTGTTTTTT
few,16,NA,TRBJ1-5,TRBV6-1,CASSVSSRRAGQPQHF,TGTGCCAGCAGTGTGTCCAGTCGGAGGGCGGGGCAGCCCCAGCATTTT
NA,12,NA,TRBJ1-2,TRBV28,CASSTGNYGYTF,TGTGCCAGCAGTACAGGAAACTATGGCTACACCTTC
NA,15,TRBD1,TRBJ1-2,TRBV5-6,CASSPAPDRANGYTF,TGTGCCAGCAGCCCAGCGCCTGACAGGGCCAATGGCTACACCTTC
NA,14,NA,TRBJ1-6,TRBV15,CATSRGQVNSPLHF,TGTGCCACCAGCAGAGGGCAGGTTAATTCACCCCTCCACTTT
NA,16,TRBD1,TRBJ1-3,TRBV19,CASSWDSSSSGNTIYF,TGTGCCAGTAGTTGGGACAGCTCATCCTCTGGAAACACCATATATTTT
few,13,TRBD1,TRBJ2-5,TRBV5-6,CASSFGTEETQYF,TGTGCCAGCAGCTTCGGGACAGAAGAGACCCAGTACTTC
NA,14,NA,TRBJ2-7,TRBV7-9,CASSMEGISYEQYF,TGTGCCAGCAGTATGGAGGGCATCTCCTACGAGCAGTACTTC
few,16,TRBD2,TRBJ2-5,TRBV10-3,CAISDSAGASSGTQYF,TGTGCCATCAGTGATTCGGCGGGAGCTAGTTCGGGGACCCAGTACTTC
NA,16,NA,TRBJ1-3,TRBV27,CASSSTRASGGNTIYF,TGTGCCAGCAGCTCGACCCGAGCCTCGGGGGGAAACACCATATATTTT
NA,16,NA,TRBJ1-1,TRBV28,CATLPSTGDMNTEAFF,TGTGCCACCCTACCATCGACAGGAGATATGAACACTGAAGCTTTCTTT
NA,14,NA,TRBJ2-2,TRBV7-2,CASRPRLDNGELFF,TGTGCCAGCAGGCCCAGACTAGATAACGGGGAGCTGTTTTTT
NA,13,NA,TRBJ2-1,TRBV5-6,CASSLALASEQFF,TGTGCCAGCAGCTTGGCTCTAGCGAGTGAGCAGTTCTTC
NA,15,NA,TRBJ2-2,TRBV6-2/TRBV6-3,CASSYGGRITGELFF,TGTGCCAGCAGTTACGGAGGCAGAATCACCGGGGAGCTGTTTTTT
once,14,NA,TRBJ1-5,TRBV18,CASSSTESNQPQHF,TGTGCCAGCTCGTCGACAGAAAGCAATCAGCCCCAGCATTTT
NA,13,NA,TRBJ2-7,TRBV9,CASSVGLSDQQYF,TGTGCCAGCAGCGTAGGGCTGTCAGATCAACAGTACTTC
NA,16,TRBD1,TRBJ1-2,TRBV4-1,CASSQVAGGAPKGYTF,TGCGCCAGCAGCCAAGTGGCAGGGGGCGCGCCTAAGGGCTACACCTTC
few,14,TRBD1,TRBJ1-3,TRBV28,CASSTGGIGNTIYF,TGTGCCAGCAGCACAGGGGGAATCGGAAACACCATATATTTT
NA,17,TRBD2,TRBJ2-3,TRBV3-1/TRBV3-2,CASSQLAAAGGPDTQYF,TGTGCCAGCAGCCAATTGGCAGCTGCGGGGGGCCCAGATACGCAGTATTTT
NA,14,TRBD1,TRBJ1-6,TRBV5-4,CASSQTGGNSPLHF,TGTGCCAGCAGCCAGACAGGGGGCAATTCACCCCTCCACTTT
NA,14,NA,TRBJ1-1,TRBV19,CASSKLSPNTEAFF,TGTGCCAGTAGTAAATTAAGCCCGAACACTGAAGCTTTCTTT
NA,11,TRBD1,TRBJ1-1,TRBV28,CASSWDREAFF,TGTGCCAGCAGTTGGGACAGGGAAGCTTTCTTT
NA,19,TRBD2,TRBJ2-5,TRBV11-3,CASSSVGTSGRFPGETQYF,TGTGCCAGCAGCTCGGTCGGGACTAGCGGGAGGTTTCCAGGGGAGACCCAGTACTTC
once,14,TRBD1,TRBJ1-1,TRBV4-3,CASSQVTGETEAFF,TGCGCCAGCAGCCAGGTGACAGGGGAGACTGAAGCTTTCTTT
once,15,TRBD1,TRBJ1-1,TRBV24-1,CATSEGTGGKAEAFF,TGTGCCACCAGTGAGGGGACAGGGGGCAAGGCTGAAGCTTTCTTT
NA,17,TRBD2,TRBJ2-5,TRBV5-1,CASSSGTSGSRIETQYF,TGCGCCAGCAGTTCCGGGACTAGCGGGAGTAGGATAGAGACCCAGTACTTC
NA,14,NA,TRBJ2-3,TRBV7-8,CASSASEFTDTQYF,TGTGCCAGCAGCGCAAGCGAATTCACAGATACGCAGTATTTT
NA,13,NA,TRBJ2-7,TRBV7-9,CASSATVVDEQYF,TGTGCCAGCAGCGCGACAGTAGTCGACGAGCAGTACTTC
NA,15,NA,TRBJ2-7,TRBV11-2,CASSSATGNSYEQYF,TGTGCCAGCAGCTCCGCCACAGGGAACTCCTACGAGCAGTACTTC
few,14,TRBD1,TRBJ1-5,TRBV9,CASSAGQGNQPQHF,TGTGCCAGCAGCGCGGGACAGGGCAATCAGCCCCAGCATTTT
NA,14,TRBD1,TRBJ2-3,TRBV15,CATSRRQGADTQYF,TGTGCCACCAGCAGACGACAGGGCGCAGATACGCAGTATTTT
NA,14,NA,TRBJ2-2,TRBV7-7,CASSPTRGTGELFF,TGTGCTAGCAGCCCGACGCGAGGGACCGGGGAGCTGTTTTTT
NA,18,NA,TRBJ2-2,TRBV4-1,CASSQEPLGGPNTGELFF,TGCGCCAGCAGCCAAGAGCCCCTCGGGGGGCCGAACACCGGGGAGCTGTTTTTT
NA,15,TRBD1,TRBJ1-5,TRBV2,CASSGGQGGNQPQHF,TGTGCCAGCAGTGGAGGACAGGGGGGCAATCAGCCCCAGCATTTT
once,15,NA,TRBJ1-2,TRBV2,CASTQGRSAGYGYTF,TGTGCCAGCACTCAAGGGCGCAGTGCGGGCTATGGCTACACCTTC
NA,14,TRBD1,TRBJ1-2,TRBV19,CASSRRDRSYGYTF,TGTGCCAGTAGTAGACGGGACAGGTCCTATGGCTACACCTTC
NA,13,NA,TRBJ2-7,TRBV7-8,CASSFIPAYEQYF,TGTGCCAGCAGCTTTATCCCCGCCTACGAGCAGTACTTC
NA,15,TRBD1,TRBJ2-7,TRBV5-4,CASSSGQGVPYEQYF,TGTGCCAGCAGCTCTGGACAGGGGGTGCCCTACGAGCAGTACTTC
NA,15,NA,TRBJ2-5,TRBV2,CASSEWVAAQETQYF,TGTGCCAGCAGTGAGTGGGTAGCGGCCCAAGAGACCCAGTACTTC